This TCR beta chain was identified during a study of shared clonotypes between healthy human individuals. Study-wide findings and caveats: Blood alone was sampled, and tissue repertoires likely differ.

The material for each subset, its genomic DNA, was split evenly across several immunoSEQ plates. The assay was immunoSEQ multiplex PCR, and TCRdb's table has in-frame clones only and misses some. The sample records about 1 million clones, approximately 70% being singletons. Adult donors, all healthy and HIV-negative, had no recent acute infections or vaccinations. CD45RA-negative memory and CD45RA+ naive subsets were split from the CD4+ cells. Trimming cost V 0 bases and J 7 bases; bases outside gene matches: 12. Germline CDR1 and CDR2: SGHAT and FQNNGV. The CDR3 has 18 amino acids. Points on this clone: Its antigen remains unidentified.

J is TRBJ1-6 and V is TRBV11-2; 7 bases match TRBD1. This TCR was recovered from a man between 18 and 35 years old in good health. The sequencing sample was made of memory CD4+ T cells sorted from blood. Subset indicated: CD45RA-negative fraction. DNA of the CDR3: TGTGCCAGCAGCTTAGACAAGAGAAGGGGGCCTGGGAATTCACCCCTCCACTTT. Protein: CASSLDKRRGPGNSPLHF.